Each of the 13 T cell receptor beta chains below was sequenced from the same sample in a study of OX40 agonist ivuxolimab in advanced cancers. Receptor amplification or capture employed the immunoSEQ multiplex PCR assay. What TCRdb holds here is the immuneACCESS table cut down to in-frame rearrangements. Part of the clones is not present; checked against another copy, under half of the missing clones reflect an unresolved V gene, and the others are unexplained. For this sample there are about 61,000 clones; about 91% appear just once. The top ten constitute 15% to 20% of the sample. This specimen consisted of CD4+ or CD8+ T cells sorted from blood, obtained in a trial of the OX40 agonist ivuxolimab. These receptors were obtained from an adult with an advanced solid tumor such as melanoma, head and neck, liver or kidney cancer.

This chain links TRBV7-2 with TRBJ1-5, with a possible D match to TRBD1 (5 bases). V was clipped by 4 bases and J by 1 base, with 11 bases between them. The CDR3 has 15 residues. CDR1 is SGHTA and CDR2 is FQGNSA in the germline V gene. This chain's CDR3 is CASSWDGGSNQPQHF. The CDR3 nucleotides read TGTGCCAGCAGCTGGGACGGGGGAAGCAATCAGCCCCAGCATTTT. Together with reference TRBV7-2 and TRBJ1-5, the CDR3 gives the full variable domain: GAGVSQSPSNKVTEKGKDVELRCDPISGHTALYWYRQSLGQGLEFLIYFQGNSAPDKSGLPSDRFSAERTGGSVSTLTIQRTQQEDSAVYLCASSWDGGSNQPQHFGDGTRLSIL.

The chain uses TRBV28 and TRBJ1-1, with D maybe TRBD1 (6 bases). From germline, CDR1 is MDHEN and CDR2 SYDVKM. This CDR3 is built from 13 residues. The V end was cut by 3 bases, the J end by 5 bases, with 10 bases between. The CDR3 region is CASSFGRGTEAFF. The CDR3 DNA sequence: TGTGCCAGCAGTTTCGGCAGGGGAACTGAAGCTTTCTTT.

The chain carries TRBV15 and TRBJ2-7, with 7 bases fitting TRBD1. Germline V gene sequence: CDR1 LNHNV, CDR2 YYDKDF (reference sequence). This CDR3 is 15 amino acids long. V gave up 5 bases and J gave up 6 bases; unmatched junction bases: 13. The CDR3: CATSPGKRGLSEQYF. CDR3 coding DNA: TGTGCCACCAGCCCTGGGAAAAGGGGGCTTAGCGAGCAGTACTTC.

The V and J genes are TRBV28 and TRBJ1-5, with TRBD1 matching over 7 bases. CDR1 and CDR2 from the germline V gene are MDHEN and SYDVKM. The CDR3 runs 14 residues. Germline trimming cut 5 bases from V and 5 bases from J; bases unmatched to any gene: 6. CDR3 sequence reads: CASSAGTVDQPQHF. The CDR3 DNA sequence: TGTGCCAGCAGTGCCGGGACAGTGGATCAGCCCCAGCATTTT.

The chain links TRBV4-3 to TRBJ2-1, with D tentatively TRBD2 (6 bases). Between the trimmed V and J ends, which lost 0 bases and 5 bases, there was a span of 17 bases. The CDR3 loop spans 17 amino acids. Looked up from germline, CDR1 is LGHNA and CDR2 is YSLEER. CDR3 residues: CASSQDLGRDLNNEQFF. As DNA, the CDR3 is TGCGCCAGCAGCCAAGATCTGGGGCGGGACTTAAACAATGAGCAGTTCTTC.

The rearrangement uses TRBV15 and TRBJ2-7, with 12 bases identical to TRBD2. Trimming removed 4 bases from V and 2 bases from J; junction bases left unmatched: 9. This CDR3 comprises 17 residues. Germline V gene sequence: CDR1 LNHNV, CDR2 YYDKDF (reference sequence). This chain's CDR3 is CATSTRTSGNTPYEQYF. The CDR3 nucleotides read TGTGCCACCAGCACCCGGACTAGCGGGAATACCCCCTACGAGCAGTACTTC.

The chain joins TRBV9 to TRBJ2-3; either TRBD1 or TRBD2 may supply D (6 bases each). CDR1 and CDR2 (germline): SGDLS, YYNGEE. V gave up 0 bases and J gave up 2 bases, with 10 bases separating them. This CDR3 region has 15 residues. Here the CDR3 DNA reads TGTGCCAGCAGCGTAGCGGGGGCCGTCACAGATACGCAGTATTTT. Translated: CASSVAGAVTDTQYF.

The chain uses TRBV27 and TRBJ1-5; no clear D gene. The ends were cut back, 2 bases at V and 2 bases at J, with 13 bases in the middle. CDR3 length equals 16 residues. The germline V gene has CDR1 MNHEY and CDR2 SMNVEV (reference sequence). The chain's CDR3 is CASSLVGRLGNQPQHF. The CDR3 DNA reads as TGTGCCAGCAGTTTAGTAGGCCGTTTGGGCAATCAGCCCCAGCATTTT.

The gene calls are TRBV11-2 and TRBJ2-5, with D perhaps TRBD1 (5 bases). Germline CDR1 SGHAT, CDR2 FQNNGV. The V end was cut by 2 bases, the J end by 3 bases, with 13 bases between. This CDR3 has 15 amino acids. The CDR3 DNA sequence: TGTGCCAGCAGCTTATGGGCAGGGTCGGAAGAGACCCAGTACTTC. It yields the protein CASSLWAGSEETQYF.

Concerning this clone: An end of the junction differs from the germline gene, which may be a read error. The chain uses TRBV5-1 and TRBJ2-1, with TRBD2 matching over 7 bases. CDR1 is SGHRS, CDR2 YFSETQ, per germline. This CDR3 is 14 amino acids long. In DNA, the CDR3 is TGCGCCGCTAGCGGAGGCCCCTCCTCCAATGAGCAGTTCTTC. This translates into CAASGGPSSNEQFF.

J is TRBJ1-4 and V is TRBV9, with D perhaps matching TRBD1 (6 bases). The CDR3 has 13 residues. Germline CDR1 SGDLS, CDR2 YYNGEE. Trimming pared 3 bases from V and 8 bases from J, leaving 11 bases between. Written as DNA, the CDR3 is TGTGCCAGCAGCGCCGGACAGACCGAAAAACTGTTTTTT. Amino acids: CASSAGQTEKLFF.

The chain links TRBV4-2 to TRBJ1-1, with TRBD1 as a possible D gene (5 bases). This CDR3 comprises 13 residues. The V gene lost 4 bases and the J gene lost 3 bases, with 9 bases spanning the gap. In germline, CDR1 is LGHNA, CDR2 YNFKEQ. The CDR3 protein is CASSPGLHTEAFF. In DNA, the CDR3 is TGTGCCAGCAGCCCGGGGCTACACACTGAAGCTTTCTTT.

The chain uses TRBV4-2 and TRBJ2-1, with 12 bases fitting TRBD2. The CDR3 is 18 amino acids. Trimming cost V 3 bases and J 8 bases; bases outside gene matches: 14. Looked up from germline, CDR1 is LGHNA and CDR2 is YNFKEQ. The CDR3 here is CASSQIGPTSGRMYEQFF. The CDR3, as DNA: TGTGCCAGCAGCCAGATCGGCCCTACTAGCGGGAGGATGTATGAGCAGTTCTTC.